This T cell receptor beta chain was found in a study of blood T cell repertoires in COVID-19. Background on the study: COVID-19 samples from acute and convalescent phases originated in the United States, Italy and Spain. PBMCs, B-cell-depleted T cells, or T cells provided the cDNA or gDNA that made up the material.

This CDR3 spans 16 amino acids. Trimming left V 5 bases short and J 0 bases short, with 16 bases between. The germline CDR1 and CDR2 sequences are SGHRS and YFSETQ. Original methodology: Estimation of nucleated cell counts relied on the amplification of reference gene primers. Method: immunoSEQ multiplex PCR; TCRdb's copy keeps in-frame clones and lacks some. V and J calls and clone size are as listed in that table; D and trimming were resolved from the DNA. Found here are fewer than 180,000 clones, 80% to 90% of them singletons; the top ten hold less than 3.5%. This sequence joins TRBV5-1 and TRBJ2-3, with D maybe TRBD2 (5 bases). The sequenced sample consisted of peripheral blood. This receptor was obtained from a man aged 65-85 years with acute or convalescent COVID-19. The CDR3, as DNA: TGCGCCAGCAGTCCCAGCGGAAGCACTAGCACAGATACGCAGTATTTT. Translating it yields CASSPSGSTSTDTQYF.